Shown below are 6 T cell receptor beta chains from a single sample sequenced in a study of blood T cells in healthy people across ages. The use of a sample-barcoded 5' primer and a J-beta primer mix characterized a second PCR of about 6 to 12 cycles. One entry per CDR3 protein results from TCRdb running MiXCR on the 5' RACE reads. The data show just over 1 million distinct CDR3 sequences, with 45% seen just once and about 19% held by the top ten. Sequencing was performed on blood. The receptor set was obtained from a woman between 55 and 75 years old in good health.

This rearrangement joins TRBV6-5 to TRBJ2-3; D is possibly TRBD1 or TRBD2 (5 bases each). Germline CDR1 MNHEY, CDR2 SVGAGI. This CDR3 has 15 residues. V dropped 6 bases and J dropped 4 bases, with 17 bases sitting between them. The CDR3 protein is CASRIRDGRADTQYF. CDR3 DNA sequence: TGTGCCAGCAGGATTCGGGACGGAAGGGCAGATACGCAGTATTTT.

The genes are TRBV5-1 and TRBJ2-6; D is possibly TRBD2 (6 bases). CDR3 length: 17 amino acids. V was cut by 0 bases and J by 2 bases, with 12 bases left in between. Germline V gene data show CDR1 as SGHRS and CDR2 as YFSETQ. The CDR3 sequence is CASSLVGGLPGANVLTF. In DNA, the CDR3 is TGCGCCAGCAGCTTGGTCGGGGGTCTACCTGGGGCCAACGTCCTGACTTTC.

This clonotype appeared many times. This chain joins TRBV28 and TRBJ2-3, with 7 bases identical to TRBD2. Unmatched junction bases numbered 9, after V lost 9 bases and J lost 0 bases. Germline V gene sequence: CDR1 MDHEN, CDR2 SYDVKM. This CDR3 region has 15 residues. The CDR3 here is CASKTSRTSTDTQYF. CDR3 sequence (DNA): TGTGCCAGTAAGACTAGCAGAACTAGCACAGATACGCAGTATTTT.

The chain is built from TRBV12-3 or TRBV12-4 and TRBJ2-3; D not certain. There are 15 residues in the CDR3. Trimming took off 2 bases at V and 6 bases at J, with 15 bases between the two ends. In nucleotides, the CDR3 is TGTGCCAGCAGTTTAAAGGACCGCCGACCGGATACGCAGTATTTT. Its translation is CASSLKDRRPDTQYF.

This clonotype was found a few times. This chain joins TRBV7-2 and TRBJ2-4; 9 nucleotides match TRBD1. TRBJ2-7 matches the DNA end more closely, so the J call is doubtful. The CDR3 is 15 amino acids. Germline CDR1 reads SGHTA; CDR2 reads FQGNSA. As DNA, the CDR3 is TGTGCCAGCAGAATCTTCTACAGGGGGCGACACGAGCAGTACTTC. It translates to CASRIFYRGRHEQYF.

The chain employs TRBV20-1 and TRBJ2-1; D remains unclear. There are 15 residues in the CDR3. Per the germline V gene, CDR1 is DFQATT and CDR2 is SNEGSKA (reference sequence). Trimming removed 2 bases from V and 13 bases from J, with 24 bases in between. DNA of the CDR3: TGCAGTGCTAGAAGTCCAGCGAGCCCTAAAGAGACCCAGTTCTTC. Residues: CSARSPASPKETQFF.